The clone carrying this T cell receptor (beta chain) showed up just once. The treatment denotes: roughly 18 received Ad26.COV2.S at low or high dose, single or two shots; 5 received placebo; per-sample allocation not given. Samples analyzed were those drawn on day 63 after the first vaccine or placebo injection. Sequencing was performed with immunoSEQ multiplex PCR; in TCRdb, only in-frame clones are kept and a portion is missing. This repertoire shows some 640,000 clones, 89% found once; its top ten account for approximately 1.5%. This sample stems from a study of Ad26.COV2.S vaccination and SARS-CoV-2 variants. Germline V lookup: CDR1 LNHDA, CDR2 SQIVND (reference sequence). V gave up 3 bases and J gave up 15 bases, with 18 bases separating them. There are 13 residues in the CDR3.

The source of this sequence is a person between 18 and 60 years old who received the Ad26.COV2.S COVID-19 vaccine or a placebo. The sample here was peripheral blood, taken in a trial of Ad26.COV2.S vaccine versus placebo. The chain uses TRBV19 and TRBJ2-1, with D perhaps TRBD2 (5 bases). CDR3 nucleotides: TGTGCCAGTAGTATGCGACGGGGAGTCCTCCTGTTCTTC. This codes for CASSMRRGVLLFF.